The source of this TCR beta chain is a study of multiple sclerosis patients with progressive multifocal leukoencephalopathy. Overall study results and limits: In most PML patients, TRB repertoires appeared less diverse by entropy. The findings' link to JC virus versus immunocompromise remained uncertain. Before and during natalizumab, the clones expanded at PML already existed.

Clones were sequenced by immunoSEQ multiplex PCR, and TCRdb holds only the in-frame ones, with some missing. The sample lists some 25,000 clones, 80% to 95% seen once, with under 2.5% in the top ten. Germline CDR1 and CDR2: SEHNR and FQNEAQ (reference sequence). Germline trimming cut 5 bases from V and 7 bases from J; bases unmatched to any gene: 7. The CDR3 is 15 residues long. To note about this clone: Its cognate antigen is unknown.

Time point: 12 to 13 months of natalizumab therapy. T1 marks 6 months and T2 marks 12 months of natalizumab therapy. The TCR originated in a man younger than 40 with multiple sclerosis. The sample was PBMCs, taken from a patient treated with natalizumab. The rearrangement uses TRBV7-9 and TRBJ2-1, with 11 bases that match TRBD2. The CDR3 loop is CASSETSGVGNEQFF. For the CDR3, the DNA is TGTGCCAGCAGCGAGACTAGCGGGGTTGGGAATGAGCAGTTCTTC.